One TCR beta chain is described in this entry. No antigen is known for it. These data come from a study of Ad26.COV2.S vaccination and SARS-CoV-2 variants. Germline values: CDR1 MDHEN, CDR2 SYDVKM. This CDR3 spans 13 amino acids. The V gene lost 6 bases and the J gene lost 0 bases, with 6 bases spanning the gap. Whole-study results and caveats: Vaccinated and placebo-treated recipients had similar non-spike TCR breadth.

Sequenced by immunoSEQ multiplex PCR; TCRdb stores in-frame clones only, minus some. The repertoire holds approximately 480,000 clones, with roughly 85% as singletons. The treatment: about 20 received Ad26.COV2.S at low or high dose, single or two shots; 5 received placebo; per-sample allocation not given. Following the first vaccine or placebo injection, samples were taken on day 63. Source: peripheral blood, taken in a trial of Ad26.COV2.S vaccine versus placebo. This chain joins TRBV28 and TRBJ1-5; the D is unclear. This TCR was sampled from a person aged 18-65 years who received the Ad26.COV2.S COVID-19 vaccine or a placebo. CDR3 sequence: CASRTYSNQPQHF. The CDR3 coding sequence is TGTGCCAGCAGGACTTATAGCAATCAGCCCCAGCATTTT.